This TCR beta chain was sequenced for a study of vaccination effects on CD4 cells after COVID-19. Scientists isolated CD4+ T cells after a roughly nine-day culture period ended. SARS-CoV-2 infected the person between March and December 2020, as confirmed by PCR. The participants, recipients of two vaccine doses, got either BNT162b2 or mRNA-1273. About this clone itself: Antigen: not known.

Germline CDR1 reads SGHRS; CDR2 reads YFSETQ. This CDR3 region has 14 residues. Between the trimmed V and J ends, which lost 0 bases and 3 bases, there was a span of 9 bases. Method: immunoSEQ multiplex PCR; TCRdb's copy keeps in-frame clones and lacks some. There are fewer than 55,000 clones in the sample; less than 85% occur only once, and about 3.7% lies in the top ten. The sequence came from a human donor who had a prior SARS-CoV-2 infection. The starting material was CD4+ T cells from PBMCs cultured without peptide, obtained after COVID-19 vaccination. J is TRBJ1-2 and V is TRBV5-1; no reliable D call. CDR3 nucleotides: TGCGCCAGCAGCTTGGAAGTCGATTACTATGGCTACACCTTC. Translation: CASSLEVDYYGYTF. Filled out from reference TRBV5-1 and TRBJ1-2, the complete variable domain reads KAGVTQTPRYLIKTRGQQVTLSCSPISGHRSVSWYQQTPGQGLQFLFEYFSETQRNKGNFPGRFSGRQFSNSRSEMNVSTLELGDSALYLCASSLEVDYYGYTFGSGTRLTVV.